The clone carrying this T cell receptor beta chain was recorded many times. Antigen specificity is unknown. There are 15 residues in the CDR3. Trimming removed 6 bases from V and 6 bases from J; junction bases left unmatched: 9. Germline lookup yields CDR1 SNHLY and CDR2 FYNNEI. The data derive from a study of molecular identifiers for immune sequencing clone quantification. Study-level points and caveats: Clone sizes that are highly expanded could be underestimated when identical TCR molecules share a barcode.

Bulk TCR library preparation followed previously described methods with listed TCR primers. TCRdb passed the PCR reads through MiXCR, listing each CDR3 protein once. The table shows some 650,000 distinct CDR3 sequences, with roughly 21% occurring only once. Source material: naive CD8+ T cells from blood, with Jurkat cell RNA spiked in. Specified subset: FACS-sorted CD8+CD4-CCR7+CD45RA+ naive T cells. The receptor was isolated from a human donor in good health. Some libraries in this study had Jurkat cell RNA spiked in. This sequence joins TRBV2 and TRBJ2-3; 10 nucleotides align to TRBD2. The CDR3 region has the DNA TGTGCCAGCAGAGCCACTAGCGGGGTCCAGGATACGCAGTATTTT. This codes for CASRATSGVQDTQYF.